The rows below give T cell receptor beta chains drawn from one sample of a study of T cells expressing NK-cell markers. From its re-call of the 5' RACE reads, TCRdb lists each CDR3 protein once, without DNA. The sample's table shows around 180,000 distinct CDR3 sequences. Sequenced: blood T cells: a sorted CD56 or NKG2C T cell subset, CD4+ or CD8+ T cells, or bulk PBMC T cells (not recorded which). The receptor set was obtained from a man between 18 and 69 years old in good health. The CDR3 runs from the conserved cysteine through the conserved F or W.

>TRBJ1-1|TRBV27
CASSPGRLGEAFF
>TRBJ2-3|TRBV28
CASSRDIRTDTQYF
>TRBJ2-7|TRBV18
CASSPGFADYYEQYF
>TRBJ1-2|TRBV29-1
CSVEVVGRDYGYTF
>TRBJ2-3|TRBV29-1
CSVEDKGSTDTQYF
>TRBJ2-2|TRBV19
CATKPGGMNTGELFF
>TRBJ2-7|TRBV2
CASYDFTYEQYF
>TRBJ2-2|TRBV3-1
CASSQEGGLSPGELFF
>TRBJ1-5|TRBV27
CASSPLGVLNQPQHF
>TRBJ2-5|TRBV12-3/TRBV12-4
CASTRDGWTQYF
>TRBJ2-5|TRBV7-2
CASSLDGTYQETQYF
>TRBJ2-3|TRBV2
CASSASEIRNTDTQYF
>TRBJ1-1|TRBV29-1
CSVEPGREAFF
>TRBJ2-4|TRBV28
CASSESAGTGVKNIQYF
>TRBJ2-3|TRBV2
CASSVVGGRDTQYF
>TRBJ2-3|TRBV21-1
CASSPTATDSRTDTQYF
>TRBJ2-3|TRBV12-3/TRBV12-4
CASSSLGLAGVTDTQYF
>TRBJ2-1|TRBV12-3/TRBV12-4
CASRPPGTGIYNEQFF
>TRBJ1-5|TRBV9
CASSIGGRADQPQHF
>TRBJ1-4|TRBV14
CASSRLANEKLFF
>TRBJ2-1|TRBV10-3
CAISAAGGPWNEQFF
>TRBJ2-3|TRBV2
CASSGDRGLGTDTQYF
>TRBJ2-3|TRBV27
CASSLLPPGKTDTQYF
>TRBJ2-1|TRBV27
CASSLLSRGGKVPPYNEQFF
>TRBJ2-1|TRBV9
CASSSPGGGPSSYNEQFF
>TRBJ2-7|TRBV5-1
CASSLGAAPGYEQYF
>TRBJ1-5|TRBV7-8
CASSLTTANQPQHF
>TRBJ1-4|TRBV11-2
CASSLSTHRQGTNEKLFF
>TRBJ1-1|TRBV5-8
CASSFLVAYTEAFF
>TRBJ2-1|TRBV9
CASSERLAGLVYNEQFF
>TRBJ2-7|TRBV28
CASSRQGNIYEQYF
>TRBJ1-5|TRBV7-8
CASSPPIAGDNQPQHF
>TRBJ2-7|TRBV3-1
CASSQVPKWGGQSGEQYF
>TRBJ2-5|TRBV5-5
CASSLEGQGIDQYF
>TRBJ2-5|TRBV12-3/TRBV12-4
CASSLGLAGGQYF
>TRBJ2-7|TRBV29-1
CSFSTGQGPPWEQYF
>TRBJ2-3|TRBV29-1
CSVESGGYTDTQYF
>TRBJ2-3|TRBV12-3/TRBV12-4
CASSSQGVTTDTQYF
>TRBJ1-1|TRBV15
CATSRVDRGTEAFF
>TRBJ2-1|TRBV6-2/TRBV6-3
CASSYSRPRLAGGITYNEQFF
>TRBJ1-2|TRBV19
CASSPRTGATNYGYTF
>TRBJ1-5|TRBV4-1
CASSQSQVAQPQHF
>TRBJ2-1|TRBV7-8
CASSDPTSGGAGNEQFF
>TRBJ2-7|TRBV25-1
CASSASVSYEQYF
>TRBJ2-5|TRBV4-1
CASSRRNSGGTKYQETQYF
>TRBJ1-5|TRBV7-8
CASSQGQETYSNQPQHF
>TRBJ2-5|TRBV4-1
CASSQGASIASETQYF
>TRBJ1-1|TRBV2
CANAVSTLNTEAFF
>TRBJ1-2|TRBV12-3/TRBV12-4
CASTPFISMRTDTNYGYTF
>TRBJ2-6|TRBV10-3
CAISLGGANVLTF
>TRBJ1-6|TRBV5-5
CASSLWMENSPLHF
>TRBJ2-3|TRBV7-9
CASSRITRTDTDTQYF